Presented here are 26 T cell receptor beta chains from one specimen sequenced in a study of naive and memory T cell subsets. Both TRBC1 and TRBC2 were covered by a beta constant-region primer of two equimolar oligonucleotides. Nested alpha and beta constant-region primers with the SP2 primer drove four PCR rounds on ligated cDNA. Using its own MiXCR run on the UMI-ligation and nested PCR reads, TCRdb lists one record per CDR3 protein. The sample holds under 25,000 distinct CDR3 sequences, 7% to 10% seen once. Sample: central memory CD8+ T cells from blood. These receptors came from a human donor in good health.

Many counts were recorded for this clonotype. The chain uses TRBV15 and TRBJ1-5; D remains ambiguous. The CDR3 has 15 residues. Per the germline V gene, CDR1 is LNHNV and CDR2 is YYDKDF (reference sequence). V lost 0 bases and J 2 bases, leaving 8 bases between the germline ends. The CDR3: CATSRDRVGNQPQHF. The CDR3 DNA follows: TGTGCCACCAGCAGAGATCGGGTAGGCAATCAGCCCCAGCATTTT.

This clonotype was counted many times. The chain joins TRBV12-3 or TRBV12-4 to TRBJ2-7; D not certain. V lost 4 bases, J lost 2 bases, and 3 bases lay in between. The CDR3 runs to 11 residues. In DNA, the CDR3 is TGTGCCAGCAGTTCCGCCTACGAGCAGTACTTC. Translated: CASSSAYEQYF.

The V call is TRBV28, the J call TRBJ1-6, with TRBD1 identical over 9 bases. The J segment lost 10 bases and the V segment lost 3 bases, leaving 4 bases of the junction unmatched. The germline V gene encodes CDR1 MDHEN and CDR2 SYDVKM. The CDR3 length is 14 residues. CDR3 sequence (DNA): TGTGCCAGCAGTTTTCAGGACAGGGGATCACCCCTCCACTTT. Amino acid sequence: CASSFQDRGSPLHF.

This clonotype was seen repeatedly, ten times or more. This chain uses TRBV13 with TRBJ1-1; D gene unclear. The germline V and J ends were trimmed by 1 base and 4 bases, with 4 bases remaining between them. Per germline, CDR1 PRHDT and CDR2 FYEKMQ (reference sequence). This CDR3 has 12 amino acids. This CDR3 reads CASSLDGTEAFF. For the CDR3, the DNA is TGTGCCAGCAGCTTAGACGGCACTGAAGCTTTCTTT.

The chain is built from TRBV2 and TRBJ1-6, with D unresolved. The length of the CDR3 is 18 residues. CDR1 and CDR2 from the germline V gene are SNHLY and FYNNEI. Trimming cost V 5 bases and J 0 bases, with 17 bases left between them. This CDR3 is CASSTPRGPDSYNSPLHF. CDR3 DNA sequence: TGTGCCAGCAGTACCCCAAGAGGCCCGGACTCCTATAATTCACCCCTCCACTTT.

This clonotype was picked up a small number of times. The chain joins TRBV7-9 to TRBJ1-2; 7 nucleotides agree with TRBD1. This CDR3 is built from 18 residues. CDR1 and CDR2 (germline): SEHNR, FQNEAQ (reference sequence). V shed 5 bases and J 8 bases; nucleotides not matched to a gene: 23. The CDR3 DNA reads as TGTGCCAGCAGCGAAAACAGGGGTCTAGCCGCTCAGGGGCGCGGCTACACCTTC. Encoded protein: CASSENRGLAAQGRGYTF.

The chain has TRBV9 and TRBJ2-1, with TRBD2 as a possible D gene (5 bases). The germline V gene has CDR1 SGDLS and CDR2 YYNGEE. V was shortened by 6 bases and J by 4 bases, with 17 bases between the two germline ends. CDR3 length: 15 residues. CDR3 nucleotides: TGTGCCAGCACGTCGTCAGGACTTTCATACAATGAGCAGTTCTTC. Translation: CASTSSGLSYNEQFF.

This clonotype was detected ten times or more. The CDR3 here is CASSPRLAGRSTDTQYF. CDR3 in DNA: TGTGCCAGCAGCCCGCGACTAGCGGGACGGAGCACAGATACGCAGTATTTT. This chain uses TRBV7-6 with TRBJ2-3; 11 bases map to TRBD2. The V and J ends lost 5 bases and 0 bases, in that order; junction bases with no gene match: 7. In germline, CDR1 is SGHVS, CDR2 FNYEAQ. CDR3 length: 17 amino acids.

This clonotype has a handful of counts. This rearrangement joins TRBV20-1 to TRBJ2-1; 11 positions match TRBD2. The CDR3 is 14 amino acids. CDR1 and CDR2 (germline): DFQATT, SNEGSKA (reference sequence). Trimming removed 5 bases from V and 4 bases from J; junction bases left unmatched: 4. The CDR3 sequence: CSALSGREYNEQFF. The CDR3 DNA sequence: TGCAGTGCTCTTAGCGGGAGGGAATACAATGAGCAGTTCTTC.

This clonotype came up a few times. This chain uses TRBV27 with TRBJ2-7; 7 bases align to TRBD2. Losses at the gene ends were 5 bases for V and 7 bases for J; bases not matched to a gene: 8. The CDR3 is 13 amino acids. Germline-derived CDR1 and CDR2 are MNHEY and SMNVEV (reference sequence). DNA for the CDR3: TGTGCCAGCAGTCAGATGTCTAGCGGTGAGCAGTACTTC. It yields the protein CASSQMSSGEQYF.

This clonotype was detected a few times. The CDR3 region has the DNA TGTGCCAGCAGCCACAGGACAGGGGAGGACTACGAGCAGTACTTC. Its translation is CASSHRTGEDYEQYF. The J gene is TRBJ2-7, the V gene TRBV7-9; the match to TRBD1 covers 9 bases. This CDR3 region has 15 residues. Unmatched junction bases numbered 8, after V lost 5 bases and J lost 3 bases. CDR1 is SEHNR and CDR2 is FQNEAQ in the germline V gene (reference sequence).

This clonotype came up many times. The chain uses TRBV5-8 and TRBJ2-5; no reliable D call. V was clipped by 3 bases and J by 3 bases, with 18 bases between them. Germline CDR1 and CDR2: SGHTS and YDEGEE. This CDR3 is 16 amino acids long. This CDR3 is CASSSITTLGEETQYF. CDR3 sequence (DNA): TGTGCCAGCAGCTCAATTACGACCCTGGGTGAAGAGACCCAGTACTTC. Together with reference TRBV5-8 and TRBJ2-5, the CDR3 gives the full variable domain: EAGVTQSPTHLIKTRGQQATLRCSPISGHTSVYWYQQALGLGLQFLLWYDEGEERNRGNFPPRFSGRQFPNYSSELNVNALELEDSALYLCASSSITTLGEETQYFGPGTRLLVL.

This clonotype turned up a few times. The CDR3 DNA follows: TGTGCCAGCAATTGGCAGGGGCCAAGGGATACGCAGTATTTT. Its translation: CASNWQGPRDTQYF. The chain uses TRBV12-3 or TRBV12-4 and TRBJ2-3, with a possible D match to TRBD1 (6 bases). The CDR3 contains 14 residues. V was clipped by 7 bases and J by 6 bases, with 17 bases between them.

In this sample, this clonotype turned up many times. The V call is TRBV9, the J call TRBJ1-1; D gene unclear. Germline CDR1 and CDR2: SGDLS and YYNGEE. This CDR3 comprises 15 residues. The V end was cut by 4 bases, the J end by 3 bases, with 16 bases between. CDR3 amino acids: CASSPEPDGYTEAFF. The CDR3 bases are TGTGCCAGCAGCCCCGAACCAGACGGGTACACTGAAGCTTTCTTT. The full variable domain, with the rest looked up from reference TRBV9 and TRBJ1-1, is DSGVTQTPKHLITATGQRVTLRCSPRSGDLSVYWYQQSLDQGLQFLIQYYNGEERAKGNILERFSAQQFPDLHSELNLSSLELGDSALYFCASSPEPDGYTEAFFGQGTRLTVV.

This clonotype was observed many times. For the CDR3, the DNA is TGTGCCAGCAGCTTAGACGGCAGGGTGAATGAGCAGTTCTTC. Its protein is CASSLDGRVNEQFF. This chain connects TRBV7-9 to TRBJ2-1, with D maybe TRBD1 (5 bases). The CDR3 runs 14 residues. The germline CDR1 and CDR2 sequences are SEHNR and FQNEAQ (reference sequence). V was shortened by 1 base and J by 7 bases, with 11 bases between the two germline ends.

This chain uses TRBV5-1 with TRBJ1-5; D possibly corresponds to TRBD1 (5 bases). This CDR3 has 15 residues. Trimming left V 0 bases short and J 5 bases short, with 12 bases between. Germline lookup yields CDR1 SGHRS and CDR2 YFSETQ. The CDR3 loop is CASSLGDQSDQPQHF. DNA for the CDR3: TGCGCCAGCAGCTTGGGGGACCAAAGCGATCAGCCCCAGCATTTT.

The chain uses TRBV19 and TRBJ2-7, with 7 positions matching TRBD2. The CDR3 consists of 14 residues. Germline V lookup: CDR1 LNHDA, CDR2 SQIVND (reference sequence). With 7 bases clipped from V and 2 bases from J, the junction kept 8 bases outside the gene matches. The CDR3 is CASTPSGDPYEQYF. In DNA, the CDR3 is TGTGCCAGTACCCCGAGCGGGGACCCCTACGAGCAGTACTTC. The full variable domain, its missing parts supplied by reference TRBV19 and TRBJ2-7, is DGGITQSPKYLFRKEGQNVTLSCEQNLNHDAMYWYRQDPGQGLRLIYYSQIVNDFQKGDIAEGYSVSREKKESFPLTVTSAQKNPTAFYLCASTPSGDPYEQYFGPGTRLTVT.

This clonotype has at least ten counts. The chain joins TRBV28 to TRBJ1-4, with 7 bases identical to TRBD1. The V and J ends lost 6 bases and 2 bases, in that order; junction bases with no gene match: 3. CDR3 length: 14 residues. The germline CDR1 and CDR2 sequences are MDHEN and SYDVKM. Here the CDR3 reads CASRQGWTNEKLFF. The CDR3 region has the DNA TGTGCCAGCAGACAGGGGTGGACTAATGAAAAACTGTTTTTT.

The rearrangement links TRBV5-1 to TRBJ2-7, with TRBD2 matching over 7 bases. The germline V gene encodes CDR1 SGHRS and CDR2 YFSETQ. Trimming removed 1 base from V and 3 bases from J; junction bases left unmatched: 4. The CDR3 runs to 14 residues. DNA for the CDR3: TGCGCCAGCAGCTTGTTGGGGGGGGACTACGAGCAGTACTTC. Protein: CASSLLGGDYEQYF.

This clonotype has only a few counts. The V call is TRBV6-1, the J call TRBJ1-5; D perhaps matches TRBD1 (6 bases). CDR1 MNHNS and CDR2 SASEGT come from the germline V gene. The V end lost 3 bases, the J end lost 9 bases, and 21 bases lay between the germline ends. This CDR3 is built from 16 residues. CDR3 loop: CASSDVAGQGISPQHF. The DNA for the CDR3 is TGTGCCAGCAGTGATGTCGCAGGCCAGGGGATCTCGCCCCAGCATTTT.

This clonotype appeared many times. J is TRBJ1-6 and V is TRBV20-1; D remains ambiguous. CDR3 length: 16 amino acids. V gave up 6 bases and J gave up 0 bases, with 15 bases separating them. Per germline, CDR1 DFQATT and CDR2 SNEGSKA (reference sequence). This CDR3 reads CSAFLPLSSYNSPLHF. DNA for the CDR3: TGCAGTGCCTTCCTGCCTTTAAGCTCCTATAATTCACCCCTCCACTTT.

The CDR3 DNA reads as TGTGCCAGCAGCTTAGGGCTAGCGGGAGTCCTTAGCACAGATACGCAGTATTTT. Protein sequence: CASSLGLAGVLSTDTQYF. This chain uses TRBV11-2 with TRBJ2-3, with 10 bases that match TRBD2. V shed 1 base and J 0 bases; nucleotides not matched to a gene: 7. Germline CDR1 and CDR2: SGHAT and FQNNGV. The CDR3 consists of 18 residues.

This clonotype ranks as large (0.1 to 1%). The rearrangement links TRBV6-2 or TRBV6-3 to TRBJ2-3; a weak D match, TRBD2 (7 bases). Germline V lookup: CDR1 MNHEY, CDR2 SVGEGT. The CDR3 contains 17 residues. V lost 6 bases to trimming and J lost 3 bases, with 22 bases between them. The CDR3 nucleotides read TGTGCCAGCAGCCTTTTTCTAGCGCGGGGGCGGACAGATACGCAGTATTTT. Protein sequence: CASSLFLARGRTDTQYF.

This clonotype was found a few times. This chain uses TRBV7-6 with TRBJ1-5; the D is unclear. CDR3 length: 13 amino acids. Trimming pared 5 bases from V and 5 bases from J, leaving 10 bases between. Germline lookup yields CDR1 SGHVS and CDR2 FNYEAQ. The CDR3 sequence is CASSPGVYQPQHF. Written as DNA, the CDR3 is TGTGCCAGCAGCCCCGGGGTATATCAGCCCCAGCATTTT.

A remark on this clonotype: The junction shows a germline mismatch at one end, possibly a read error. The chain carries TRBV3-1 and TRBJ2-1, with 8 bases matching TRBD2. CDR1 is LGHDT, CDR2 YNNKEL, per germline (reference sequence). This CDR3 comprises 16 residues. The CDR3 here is CASSQLAGSSYNGQFF. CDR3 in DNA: TGTGCCAGCAGCCAACTAGCGGGTTCCTCCTACAATGGGCAGTTCTTC.

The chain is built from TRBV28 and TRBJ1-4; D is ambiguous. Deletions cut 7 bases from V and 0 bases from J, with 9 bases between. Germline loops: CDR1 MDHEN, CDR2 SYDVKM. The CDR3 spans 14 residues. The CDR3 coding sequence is TGTGCCAGCACCACAGCTGCAACTAATGAAAAACTGTTTTTT. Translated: CASTTAATNEKLFF.